The 17 T cell receptor beta chains below were found in one sample sequenced in a study of identical twins. MiXCR, applied by TCRdb to the 5' RACE reads, yields one record per CDR3 protein. Among approximately 670,000 distinct CDR3 sequences listed, around 5.7% were seen once. Sequences were obtained from naive T cells sorted from blood. These receptors were obtained from a man aged 18 to 29 in good health.

As DNA, the CDR3 is TGTGCCAGCAGCCCTTTTTTTAGATCGAACACCGGGGAGCTGTTTTTT. Amino acid sequence: CASSPFFRSNTGELFF. J is TRBJ2-2 and V is TRBV6-2 or TRBV6-3; D gene unclear. Trimming removed 6 bases at V and 0 bases at J, with 14 bases between. Per the germline V gene, CDR1 is MNHEY and CDR2 is SVGEGT. The CDR3 runs 16 residues.

The gene calls are TRBV20-1 and TRBJ2-1, with D possibly TRBD2 on 5 matching bases. CDR1 DFQATT and CDR2 SNEGSKA come from the germline V gene (reference sequence). The germline V and J ends were trimmed by 4 bases and 0 bases, with 16 bases remaining between them. The CDR3 is made up of 16 amino acids. The CDR3 nucleotides read TGCAGTGCTACGACTAACGAACCCAGCTCCTACAATGAGCAGTTCTTC. It specifies CSATTNEPSSYNEQFF.

This clonotype has ten or more counts. V is TRBV29-1 and J is TRBJ2-7, with D possibly being TRBD2 (5 bases). Germline CDR1 is SQVTM and CDR2 is ANQGSEA. The CDR3 totals 13 residues. Deletions cut 4 bases from V and 6 bases from J, with 16 bases between. CDR3 region: CSVVPDGGSEQYV. CDR3 bases: TGCAGCGTTGTTCCGGACGGCGGGTCCGAGCAGTACGTC.

The rearrangement uses TRBV5-6 and TRBJ2-1; maybe TRBD1 (5 bases). V lost 0 bases, J lost 4 bases, and 11 bases lay in between. This CDR3 comprises 15 residues. Germline-derived CDR1 and CDR2 are SGHDT and YYEEEE. The CDR3, as DNA: TGTGCCAGCAGCTTGGACAGGAAATTTTACAATGAGCAGTTCTTC. Protein: CASSLDRKFYNEQFF.

This clonotype was detected only a few times. The J gene is TRBJ1-1, the V gene TRBV12-3 or TRBV12-4, with TRBD1 as a possible D gene (6 bases). Trimming stripped 6 bases from V and 6 bases from J, with 17 bases between. This CDR3 spans 14 amino acids. CDR3 protein: CASSPQGIGAEAFF. The DNA of the CDR3 is TGTGCCAGCAGCCCACAGGGAATCGGCGCTGAAGCTTTCTTT.

This clonotype has more than one count but fewer than ten. V is TRBV9 and J is TRBJ2-7; 9 nucleotides match TRBD2. CDR3 length equals 15 residues. Germline V gene data show CDR1 as SGDLS and CDR2 as YYNGEE. The trim removed 0 bases at V and 3 bases at J, leaving 4 bases unmatched. CDR3 sequence (DNA): TGTGCCAGCAGCGTAGCAGCGGGAGGCCTCTACGAGCAGTACTTC. It translates to CASSVAAGGLYEQYF.

This clonotype has a count of ten or more. This chain connects TRBV29-1 to TRBJ2-4; D unresolved. Trimming left V 4 bases short and J 0 bases short, with 7 bases between. This CDR3 is 13 amino acids long. CDR1 and CDR2 (germline): SQVTM, ANQGSEA. The CDR3 DNA follows: TGCAGCGTTGGTGCGTCAGCCAAAAACATTCAGTACTTC. This codes for CSVGASAKNIQYF.

This sequence joins TRBV20-1 and TRBJ2-1; 7 nucleotides align to TRBD2. Germline assignment: CDR1 DFQATT and CDR2 SNEGSKA (reference sequence). The CDR3 spans 14 residues. Trimming cost V 0 bases and J 1 base; bases outside gene matches: 0. The CDR3 coding sequence is TGCAGTGCTAGAGAACTAGCGTCCTACAATGAGCAGTTCTTC. The encoded protein is CSARELASYNEQFF.

This clonotype has only a few counts. The rearrangement links TRBV6-1 to TRBJ2-2; tentatively, D is TRBD1 or TRBD2 (5 bases each). V lost 5 bases and J 5 bases, leaving 21 bases between the germline ends. Germline CDR1 and CDR2: MNHNS and SASEGT. The CDR3 contains 17 residues. In DNA, the CDR3 is TGTGCCAGCAGTCCCTACTTGGGACCCCCTAGTACCGGGGAGCTGTTTTTT. Translating gives CASSPYLGPPSTGELFF.

V is TRBV7-8 and J is TRBJ2-5, with 8 nucleotides matching TRBD1. Trimming removed 5 bases from V and 3 bases from J; junction bases left unmatched: 8. Germline CDR1 is SGHVS and CDR2 is FQNEAQ. The CDR3 is made up of 15 amino acids. CDR3 amino acids: CASSRRDRSKETQYF. The CDR3 bases are TGTGCCAGCAGCAGAAGGGACAGGTCGAAAGAGACCCAGTACTTC.

This CDR3 is CASSPRRVGAQETQYF. CDR3 DNA: TGTGCCAGCAGCCCGCGTCGGGTGGGGGCACAAGAGACCCAGTACTTC. This sequence joins TRBV11-2 and TRBJ2-5, with D possibly TRBD1 on 6 matching bases. The CDR3 totals 16 residues. V dropped 5 bases and J dropped 2 bases, with 18 bases sitting between them. The germline V gene encodes CDR1 SGHAT and CDR2 FQNNGV.

This chain connects TRBV20-1 to TRBJ2-7; 9 bases are shared with TRBD1. This CDR3 comprises 15 residues. J gave up 5 bases and V 6 bases, and 14 bases lay outside the gene matches. The V gene's germline CDR1 is DFQATT and CDR2 SNEGSKA (reference sequence). CDR3 residues: CSALKYSGTGHEQYF. The CDR3 DNA sequence: TGCAGTGCCCTGAAATACTCCGGGACAGGGCACGAGCAGTACTTC.

This chain connects TRBV20-1 to TRBJ1-5, with unresolved D. Trimming took off 0 bases at V and 4 bases at J, with 10 bases between the two ends. The germline V gene encodes CDR1 DFQATT and CDR2 SNEGSKA (reference sequence). CDR3 length equals 14 residues. This CDR3 reads CSAREWETNQPQHF. The CDR3 DNA reads TGCAGTGCTAGAGAATGGGAAACAAATCAGCCCCAGCATTTT.

The table lists this clonotype with many counts. The chain couples TRBV20-1 to TRBJ2-7; TRBD2 is a possible D gene (6 bases). The CDR3 is 16 residues long. The V gene lost 0 bases and the J gene lost 2 bases, with 17 bases spanning the gap. Germline lookup yields CDR1 DFQATT and CDR2 SNEGSKA (reference sequence). CDR3 coding DNA: TGCAGTGCTAGAGATCTAGGCGGGACCCTACCCTACGAGCAGTACTTC. It translates to CSARDLGGTLPYEQYF.

The CDR3 sequence is CASSPTTAIYEQYF. DNA of the CDR3: TGTGCCAGCAGCCCAACCACCGCTATCTACGAGCAGTACTTC. This rearrangement joins TRBV3-1 to TRBJ2-7; D ambiguous. CDR1 LGHDT and CDR2 YNNKEL come from the germline V gene (reference sequence). Trimming pared 4 bases from V and 3 bases from J, leaving 13 bases between. This CDR3 contains 14 residues.

This clonotype was seen many times. Here the CDR3 reads CASSYPPTGTSTDTQYF. The CDR3 nucleotides read TGTGCCAGCAGTTACCCGCCGACAGGGACTAGCACAGATACGCAGTATTTT. The genes are TRBV6-5 and TRBJ2-3; maybe TRBD1 (7 bases). This CDR3 has 17 amino acids. Germline CDR1 is MNHEY and CDR2 is SVGAGI. The V gene lost 2 bases and the J gene lost 0 bases, with 15 bases spanning the gap.

This clonotype was seen at least ten times. The chain recombines TRBV6-1 with TRBJ1-6, with D tentatively TRBD1 (5 bases). Trimming removed 7 bases at V and 8 bases at J, with 18 bases between. CDR3 size: 15 residues. The germline CDR1 and CDR2 sequences are MNHNS and SASEGT. The DNA for the CDR3 is TGTGCCAGCACTGGATGGGGGGAGTTGGATTCACCCCTCCACTTT. Translation: CASTGWGELDSPLHF.